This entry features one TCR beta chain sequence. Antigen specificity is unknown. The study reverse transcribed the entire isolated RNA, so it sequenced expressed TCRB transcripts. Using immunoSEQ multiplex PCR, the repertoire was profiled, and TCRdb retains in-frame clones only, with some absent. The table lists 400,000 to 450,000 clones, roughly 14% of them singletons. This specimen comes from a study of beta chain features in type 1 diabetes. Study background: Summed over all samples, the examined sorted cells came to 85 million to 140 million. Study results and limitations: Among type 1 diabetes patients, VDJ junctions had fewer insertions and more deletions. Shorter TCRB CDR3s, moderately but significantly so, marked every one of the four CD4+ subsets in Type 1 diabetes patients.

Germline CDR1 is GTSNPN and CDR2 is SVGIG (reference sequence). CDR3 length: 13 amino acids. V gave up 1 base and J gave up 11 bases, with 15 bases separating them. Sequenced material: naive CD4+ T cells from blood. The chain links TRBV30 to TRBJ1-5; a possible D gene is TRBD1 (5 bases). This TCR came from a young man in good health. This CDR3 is CAWSGRGQGSQHF. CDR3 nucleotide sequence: TGTGCCTGGAGTGGAAGGGGCCAAGGATCCCAGCATTTT. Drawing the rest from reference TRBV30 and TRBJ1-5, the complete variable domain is SQTIHQWPATLVQPVGSPLSLECTVEGTSNPNLYWYRQAAGRGLQLLFYSVGIGQISSEVPQNLSASRPQDRQFILSSKKLLLSDSGFYLCAWSGRGQGSQHFGDGTRLSIL.